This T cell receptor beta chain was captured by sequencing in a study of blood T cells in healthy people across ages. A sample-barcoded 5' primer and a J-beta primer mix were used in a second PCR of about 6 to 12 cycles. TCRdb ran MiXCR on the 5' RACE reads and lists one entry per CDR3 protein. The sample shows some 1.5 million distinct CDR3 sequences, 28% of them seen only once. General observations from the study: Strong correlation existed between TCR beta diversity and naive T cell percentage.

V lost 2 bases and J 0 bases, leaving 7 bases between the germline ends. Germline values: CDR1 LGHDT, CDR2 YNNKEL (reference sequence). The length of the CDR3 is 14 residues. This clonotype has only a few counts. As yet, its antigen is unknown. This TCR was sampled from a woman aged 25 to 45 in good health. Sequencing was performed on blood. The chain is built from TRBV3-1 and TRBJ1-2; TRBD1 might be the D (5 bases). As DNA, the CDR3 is TGTGCCAGCAGCCAACAGGGTTCTAACTATGGCTACACCTTC. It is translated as CASSQQGSNYGYTF.